A selection of T cell receptor beta chains follows, all from one sample in a study of monozygotic twins with inflammatory bowel disease. TCRdb reworked the 5' RACE reads into one entry per CDR3 protein, no DNA. The sample has 400,000 to 500,000 distinct CDR3 sequences; the top ten hold under 3%. The sample consisted of blood. Every receptor here comes from a human donor with ulcerative colitis or Crohn's disease, or a healthy co-twin of an affected twin (not recorded which). CDR3s include the opening cysteine and the closing phenylalanine or tryptophan.

v_call,j_call,cdr3_aa
TRBV7-9,TRBJ2-7,CASSLRSYEQYF
TRBV11-2,TRBJ2-3,CASSSTSGTDTQYF
TRBV2,TRBJ2-4,CASSETLGQGVAKNIQYF
TRBV7-2,TRBJ2-3,CASSSAGGFGDTQYF
TRBV7-3,TRBJ2-3,CASSSTAGGTDTQYF
TRBV15,TRBJ1-1,CATSRGQNTEAFF
TRBV20-1,TRBJ2-1,CSASDYNEQFF
TRBV5-4,TRBJ1-1,CASSVDRGNTEAFF
TRBV18,TRBJ2-7,CASSPGSSSYEQYF
TRBV12-3/TRBV12-4,TRBJ2-3,CASSKRSGGTDTQYF
TRBV20-1,TRBJ2-1,CSGEVQGGPAYNEQFF
TRBV5-1,TRBJ1-6,CASSLIGTGDSPLHF
TRBV5-1,TRBJ2-1,CASSFSYNEQFF
TRBV7-8,TRBJ2-7,CASSLEAGPYEQYF
TRBV7-2,TRBJ2-7,CASSFNRETEQYF
TRBV4-2,TRBJ1-4,CASSQLGGGNEKLFF
TRBV20-1,TRBJ2-2,CSAENTGELFF
TRBV20-1,TRBJ1-6,CSAGQGDNSPLHF
TRBV11-2,TRBJ2-1,CASILQRGGYNEQFF
TRBV5-1,TRBJ2-7,CASSLRTGGSYEQYF
TRBV27,TRBJ1-1,CASSMPGSTTEAFF
TRBV10-3,TRBJ2-7,CAISKGTSGSYEQYF
TRBV5-1,TRBJ1-2,CASSRSRDSYGYTF
TRBV5-5,TRBJ2-5,CASSRPEDHSKWTQYF
TRBV5-1,TRBJ1-1,CASSLVPQGAGFVNTEAFF
TRBV29-1,TRBJ2-2,CSVEVRGDGGELFF